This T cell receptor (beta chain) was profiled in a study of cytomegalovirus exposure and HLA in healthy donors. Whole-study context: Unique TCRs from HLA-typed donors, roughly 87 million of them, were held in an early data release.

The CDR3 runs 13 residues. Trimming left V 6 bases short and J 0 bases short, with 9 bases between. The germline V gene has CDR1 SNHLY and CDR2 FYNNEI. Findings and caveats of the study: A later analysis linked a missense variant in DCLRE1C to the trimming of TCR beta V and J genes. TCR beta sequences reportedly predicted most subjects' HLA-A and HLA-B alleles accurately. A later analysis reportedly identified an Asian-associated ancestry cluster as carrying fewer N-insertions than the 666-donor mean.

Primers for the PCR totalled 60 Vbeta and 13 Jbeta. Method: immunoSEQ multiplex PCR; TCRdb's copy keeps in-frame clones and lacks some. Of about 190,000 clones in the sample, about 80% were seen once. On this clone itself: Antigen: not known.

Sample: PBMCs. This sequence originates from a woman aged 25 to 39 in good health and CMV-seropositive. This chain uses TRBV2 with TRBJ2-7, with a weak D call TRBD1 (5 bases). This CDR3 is CASRLGASYEQYF. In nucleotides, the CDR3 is TGTGCCAGCAGACTTGGGGCCTCCTACGAGCAGTACTTC.